Listed below are T cell receptor beta chains from one sample, sequenced in a study of shared clonotypes between healthy human individuals. Repertoires were generated with immunoSEQ multiplex PCR, while TCRdb's copy carries only in-frame clones and drops some. The sample records under 2.5 million clones, 85% to 95% being singletons. What was sequenced was naive CD4+ T cells from PBMCs. The receptors stem from a man younger than 35 in good health. Some clones in this sample may be carry-over from other donors' samples. The CDR3 runs from the conserved cysteine through the conserved F or W. D genes are given only for firm matches. Rows may omit the clone size; those that give it use once, few, many or a size class.

CASSLFGTSGSGEQYF | TGTGCCAGCAGCTTATTCGGGACTAGCGGGAGCGGTGAGCAGTACTTC | 16 | TRBV7-2 | once | TRBD2 | TRBJ2-7
CASPAPGIPRVNTEAFF | TGTGCCAGCCCGGCCCCAGGGATCCCCAGGGTGAACACTGAAGCTTTCTTT | 17 | TRBV28 | NA | NA | TRBJ1-1
CSVEWAPGGMGKLFF | TGCAGCGTTGAATGGGCGCCAGGGGGCATGGGAAAACTGTTTTTT | 15 | TRBV29-1 | NA | TRBD1 | TRBJ1-4
CASSEAGGPDNEQFF | TGTGCCAGCAGTGAAGCGGGAGGGCCTGACAATGAGCAGTTCTTC | 15 | TRBV28 | NA | TRBD2 | TRBJ2-1
CASSLIGGANYGYTF | TGTGCCAGCAGCTTAATCGGGGGAGCTAACTATGGCTACACCTTC | 15 | TRBV7-3 | NA | NA | TRBJ1-2
CASSSTTGGVYEQYF | TGCGCCAGCAGCTCCACCACAGGGGGCGTTTACGAGCAGTACTTC | 15 | TRBV5-1 | NA | TRBD1 | TRBJ2-7
CASSPGGGREINNEQFF | TGTGCCAGCAGCCCCGGGGGGGGGCGGGAGATTAACAATGAGCAGTTCTTC | 17 | TRBV7-9 | NA | TRBD2 | TRBJ2-1
CASSLTGQGTGELFF | TGCGCCAGCAGTTTAACGGGCCAGGGGACCGGGGAGCTGTTTTTT | 15 | TRBV4-1 | NA | NA | TRBJ2-2
CASSLESGDQPQHF | TGTGCCAGCAGCTTAGAATCTGGGGATCAGCCCCAGCATTTT | 14 | TRBV7-2 | NA | NA | TRBJ1-5
CASSQGTVMNTEAFF | TGCGCCAGCAGCCAGGGGACAGTTATGAACACTGAAGCTTTCTTT | 15 | TRBV5-1 | NA | TRBD1 | TRBJ1-1
CASSSGQGVEAFF | TGTGCCAGCAGCTCGGGACAGGGAGTTGAAGCTTTCTTT | 13 | TRBV7-3 | NA | TRBD1 | TRBJ1-1
CASSIANGRGARDTQYF | TGTGCCAGTAGTATCGCGAACGGACGGGGAGCACGAGATACGCAGTATTTT | 17 | TRBV19 | NA | NA | TRBJ2-3
CASSPRDRDFSSYGYTF | TGTGCCAGCAGCCCGCGGGACAGGGATTTTTCCTCTTATGGCTACACCTTC | 17 | TRBV7-8 | NA | TRBD1 | TRBJ1-2
CASSRWAGELFF | TGTGCCAGTTCGAGGTGGGCCGGGGAGCTGTTTTTT | 12 | TRBV19 | NA | NA | TRBJ2-2
CASSIGTSEQYF | TGTGCCAGTAGTATAGGGACTAGTGAGCAGTACTTC | 12 | TRBV19 | NA | TRBD2 | TRBJ2-7
CASSDYRATEAFF | TGTGCCAGCAGTGATTACAGGGCCACTGAAGCTTTCTTT | 13 | TRBV25-1 | NA | NA | TRBJ1-1
CASSLLAGNQETQYF | TGCGCCAGCAGCCTGTTAGCGGGGAACCAAGAGACCCAGTACTTC | 15 | TRBV5-1 | NA | TRBD2 | TRBJ2-5
CASSPLGFRYGYTF | TGTGCCAGTTCCCCATTGGGGTTTCGCTATGGCTACACCTTC | 14 | TRBV19 | NA | NA | TRBJ1-2
CASSLEDSYNEQFF | TGCGCCAGCAGCTTGGAGGACAGCTACAATGAGCAGTTCTTC | 14 | TRBV5-1 | NA | NA | TRBJ2-1
CASSMEDEKLFF | TGTGCCAGTAGTATGGAGGATGAAAAACTGTTTTTT | 12 | TRBV19 | NA | NA | TRBJ1-4
CASSQEKGYHQPQHF | TGCGCCAGCAGCCAAGAAAAGGGATACCATCAGCCCCAGCATTTT | 15 | TRBV4-1 | NA | NA | TRBJ1-5
CASSPLAGGSYEQYF | TGTGCCAGCAGCCCATTAGCGGGAGGTTCGTACGAGCAGTACTTC | 15 | TRBV11-2 | NA | TRBD2 | TRBJ2-7
CAWSVFEREVNYEQYF | TGTGCCTGGAGTGTTTTTGAGCGGGAGGTCAATTACGAGCAGTACTTC | 16 | TRBV30 | NA | TRBD2 | TRBJ2-7
CASRDGRSSYNEQFF | TGTGCCAGCAGGGACGGCAGGAGCTCCTACAATGAGCAGTTCTTC | 15 | TRBV11-2 | NA | NA | TRBJ2-1
CASRTGVGEQYF | TGTGCCAGCAGAACCGGGGTTGGCGAGCAGTACTTC | 12 | TRBV6-5 | NA | NA | TRBJ2-7
CSPTDTQYF | TGCAGTCCGACAGATACGCAGTATTTT | 9 | TRBV20-1 | NA | NA | TRBJ2-3
CASSPLLSSPSGTDTQYF | TGTGCCAGCTCACCCTTGCTTTCCTCTCCCTCGGGCACAGATACGCAGTATTTT | 18 | TRBV18 | NA | NA | TRBJ2-3
CAWSRTSGRSNEQFF | TGTGCCTGGAGCAGGACTAGCGGGAGGTCGAATGAGCAGTTCTTC | 15 | TRBV30 | NA | TRBD2 | TRBJ2-1
CASSQGLLGNYGYTF | TGTGCCAGCAGCCAAGGCCTCCTTGGGAACTATGGCTACACCTTC | 15 | TRBV4-2 | NA | NA | TRBJ1-2
CASSLAARSYEQYF | TGTGCCAGCAGCTTGGCGGCCCGTTCCTACGAGCAGTACTTC | 14 | TRBV5-6 | NA | NA | TRBJ2-7
CASSLGQGRRGYTF | TGTGCCAGCAGTTTAGGACAGGGACGACGTGGCTACACCTTC | 14 | TRBV28 | NA | TRBD1 | TRBJ1-2
CASSQTGGRETQYF | TGTGCCAGCAGCCAGACAGGGGGCCGAGAGACCCAGTACTTC | 14 | TRBV11-2 | NA | TRBD1 | TRBJ2-5
CASSLNRGSYGYTF | TGTGCCAGCAGTTTAAACCGGGGGTCCTATGGCTACACCTTC | 14 | TRBV27 | NA | NA | TRBJ1-2
CASSLWGNRPEETQYF | TGTGCCAGCAGCCTTTGGGGGAACAGGCCGGAAGAGACCCAGTACTTC | 16 | TRBV11-1 | NA | NA | TRBJ2-5
CASSPALVGAGGYNEQFF | TGCGCCAGCAGCCCGGCCTTAGTAGGAGCGGGAGGCTACAATGAGCAGTTCTTC | 18 | TRBV5-1 | NA | TRBD2 | TRBJ2-1
CASRTQNTQYF | TGTGCCAGCAGGACACAGAATACGCAGTATTTT | 11 | TRBV6-6 | NA | NA | TRBJ2-3
CASSGGGTGGPNTF | TGTGCCAGCAGCGGGGGAGGGACAGGGGGCCCCAACACCTTC | 14 | TRBV9 | NA | TRBD1 | TRBJ1-2
CASSPSEGSNQPQHF | TGCGCCAGCAGCCCCTCGGAGGGTAGCAATCAGCCCCAGCATTTT | 15 | TRBV5-1 | once | NA | TRBJ1-5
CASSKRGQGLSGELFF | TGTGCCAGTAGTAAAAGGGGACAGGGTTTATCGGGGGAGCTGTTTTTT | 16 | TRBV19 | NA | TRBD1 | TRBJ2-2
CASSPRTSGSPTGELFF | TGTGCCAGCAGTCCACGGACTAGCGGGAGTCCTACCGGGGAGCTGTTTTTT | 17 | TRBV28 | once | TRBD2 | TRBJ2-2
CASNRGSQPQHF | TGTGCCAGCAACAGGGGAAGTCAGCCCCAGCATTTT | 12 | TRBV19 | NA | TRBD1 | TRBJ1-5
CASSSDRAREFNYGYTF | TGTGCCAGCAGCTCTGACAGGGCAAGGGAATTTAACTATGGCTACACCTTC | 17 | TRBV5-5 | NA | TRBD1 | TRBJ1-2
CASSVGQGNYYEQYF | TGTGCCAGCAGCGTAGGTCAGGGGAACTACTACGAGCAGTACTTC | 15 | TRBV9 | NA | NA | TRBJ2-7
CASSAWYGYTF | TGTGCCAGCAGTGCCTGGTATGGCTACACCTTC | 11 | TRBV6-1 | NA | NA | TRBJ1-2
CASSFSSSGFGAEAFF | TGTGCCAGCAGCTTCTCCTCCTCCGGGTTTGGTGCTGAAGCTTTCTTT | 16 | TRBV5-5 | NA | NA | TRBJ1-1
CASSGPGGLQPQHF | TGTGCCAGCAGTGGACCAGGGGGCTTACAGCCCCAGCATTTT | 14 | TRBV2 | once | TRBD1 | TRBJ1-5
CATSERTGNTEAFF | TGTGCCACCAGCGAACGGACAGGGAACACTGAAGCTTTCTTT | 14 | TRBV15 | NA | TRBD1 | TRBJ1-1
CASSPLSREGSYEQFF | TGTGCCAGCAGTCCCTTAAGTCGGGAGGGCTCGTATGAGCAGTTCTTC | 16 | TRBV6-6 | NA | TRBD2 | TRBJ2-1
CASSQERVSGNTIYF | TGTGCCAGCTCCCAAGAAAGGGTCTCTGGAAACACCATATATTTT | 15 | TRBV18 | NA | NA | TRBJ1-3
CASSPGIEGHNEQFF | TGCGCCAGCAGCCCCGGTATTGAGGGGCACAATGAGCAGTTCTTC | 15 | TRBV5-1 | NA | NA | TRBJ2-1
CASSHGWAGEIEKLFF | TGTGCCAGCAGCCATGGGTGGGCAGGCGAGATAGAAAAACTGTTTTTT | 16 | TRBV11-2 | NA | NA | TRBJ1-4